The entry that follows covers one T cell receptor beta chain sequence. Its antigen remains unknown. There are 12 residues in the CDR3. Per germline, CDR1 MNHEY and CDR2 SMNVEV (reference sequence). Trimming pared 8 bases from V and 2 bases from J, leaving 10 bases between. This sample stems from a study of cytomegalovirus exposure and HLA in healthy donors. Study overall: Of all 400 or so donors who were genotyped, roughly 85% belonged to the Caucasian-associated ancestry cluster.

60 Vbeta and 13 Jbeta primers were used in PCR. Sequenced by immunoSEQ multiplex PCR; TCRdb stores in-frame clones only, minus some. Of some 210,000 clones in the sample, more than 60% were seen once. Findings and limits, study-wide: In a later analysis, specific HLA alleles were associated with approximately 17,000 TCR beta sequences at a 0.05 false discovery rate. Most CMV-associated TCR beta chains appeared HLA-restricted in a later analysis.

The chain couples TRBV27 to TRBJ2-7; D might be TRBD1 (6 bases). The clonotype was recovered from a woman in her thirties in good health and CMV-seropositive. The material sequenced was PBMCs. The CDR3 is CASFRTAYEQYF. The CDR3 nucleotides are TGTGCCAGCTTCCGGACAGCCTACGAGCAGTACTTC.